The 6 T cell receptor beta chains presented below share a single source sample, sequenced in a study of cytomegalovirus exposure and HLA in healthy donors. PCR involved 60 Vbeta and 13 Jbeta primers. Assay used: immunoSEQ multiplex PCR; TCRdb lists only in-frame clones, some missing. The sample consists of 200,000 to 250,000 clones, 75% to 85% of them appearing once. The sequenced material came from PBMCs. The receptors shown here come from a woman between 55 and 75 years old in good health and CMV-seropositive.

The genes are TRBV4-1 and TRBJ2-1; 12 bases map to TRBD2. Germline CDR1 and CDR2: MGHRA and YSYEKL. The CDR3 has 15 amino acids. Trimming at V came to 4 bases and at J to 10 bases, leaving 8 bases not matched to a gene. CDR3 protein: CASSPVLAGGYEQFF. The CDR3 DNA reads as TGCGCCAGCAGCCCTGTACTAGCGGGAGGTTACGAGCAGTTCTTC.

The rearrangement joins TRBV6-5 to TRBJ2-3; TRBD2 might be the D (5 bases). This CDR3 has 13 amino acids. The V and J ends lost 9 bases and 10 bases respectively, with 20 bases between them. CDR1 is MNHEY, CDR2 SVGAGI, per germline. The CDR3 nucleotides read TGTGCCAGTTCGGACTTTTTAGGTGGAGCGCAGTATTTT. Translating gives CASSDFLGGAQYF.

The V and J genes are TRBV5-1 and TRBJ2-5; D uncertain. V was shortened by 2 bases and J by 5 bases, with 10 bases between the two germline ends. CDR1 is SGHRS and CDR2 is YFSETQ in the germline V gene. This CDR3 is built from 13 residues. The CDR3 reads CASSFAPEETQYF. The CDR3 DNA sequence: TGCGCCAGCAGCTTCGCTCCGGAGGAGACCCAGTACTTC.

This clone was observed a single time. The genes are TRBV6-6 and TRBJ1-2; no definite D call. The ends were cut back, 8 bases at V and 10 bases at J, with 17 bases in the middle. The CDR3 sequence is 12 residues long. CDR1 MNHNY and CDR2 SVGAGI come from the germline V gene (reference sequence). CDR3 in amino acids: CASVKEAEDYTF. The CDR3 bases are TGTGCCAGCGTGAAGGAGGCTGAGGACTACACCTTC.

The sample holds a few counts of this clone. V is TRBV6-1 and J is TRBJ1-2; 10 bases line up with TRBD1. This CDR3 comprises 15 residues. The J segment lost 5 bases and the V segment lost 6 bases, leaving 9 bases of the junction unmatched. Germline loops: CDR1 MNHNS, CDR2 SASEGT. The CDR3 region has the DNA TGTGCCAGCAGCCTTCGCTTGGGACAGGGGTATGGCTACACCTTC. Protein sequence: CASSLRLGQGYGYTF.

This chain joins TRBV5-1 and TRBJ2-1; weak D call: TRBD1 (6 bases). The CDR3 sequence is 16 residues long. CDR1 and CDR2 (germline): SGHRS, YFSETQ. The V end lost 3 bases, the J end lost 2 bases, and 15 bases lay between the germline ends. The CDR3 spells CASSSGAGPTYNEQFF. CDR3 nucleotides: TGCGCCAGCAGCTCAGGGGCAGGACCCACCTACAATGAGCAGTTCTTC.